This passage covers 17 T cell receptor beta chains from one sample sequenced in a study of blood T cell dynamics during melanoma immunotherapy. Time point defined: week 3, after first cycle of checkpoint inhibitor. The table came from immunoSEQ multiplex PCR; TCRdb's copy has only in-frame clones and leaves some out. The sample includes about 28,000 clones, over 70% of them seen just once. This material consisted of blood, taken from a patient treated with checkpoint blockade. The origin of the receptors is a human donor with melanoma.

The rearrangement joins TRBV6-1 to TRBJ1-2; no clear D gene. Germline CDR1 MNHNS, CDR2 SASEGT. V lost 6 bases and J lost 2, with 10 bases in between. This CDR3 has 13 amino acids. This chain's CDR3 is CASRTSGNYGYTF. For the CDR3, the DNA is TGTGCCAGCAGGACCTCGGGGAACTATGGCTACACCTTC.

The chain uses TRBV19 and TRBJ1-1; 11 bases align to TRBD1. J lost 6 bases, V lost 5 bases, and 5 bases had no gene match. Per the germline V gene, CDR1 is LNHDA and CDR2 is SQIVND (reference sequence). The CDR3 loop spans 14 amino acids. Here the CDR3 DNA reads TGTGCCAGTAGTGTCCCGGGACAGGGGGCTGAAGCTTTCTTT. It translates to CASSVPGQGAEAFF.

The chain recombines TRBV19 with TRBJ2-3, with 10 nucleotides matching TRBD1. Germline CDR1 reads LNHDA; CDR2 reads SQIVND (reference sequence). The ends lost 5 bases at V and 1 base at J; junction bases unmatched: 6. The CDR3 is made up of 16 amino acids. DNA for the CDR3: TGTGCCAGTAGTGCCGGGACAGGGGTTGGCACAGATACGCAGTATTTT. Protein product: CASSAGTGVGTDTQYF.

In this sample, this clone turned up once. V gene TRBV28 combines with J gene TRBJ2-1, with 8 nucleotides matching TRBD1. The CDR3 runs to 13 residues. Per the germline V gene, CDR1 is MDHEN and CDR2 is SYDVKM. V trimming: 8 bases; J trimming: 6 bases; junction bases outside the gene matches: 6. The CDR3 loop reads CASLQGAGNEQFF. The CDR3, as DNA: TGTGCCAGCCTCCAGGGGGCGGGCAATGAGCAGTTCTTC.

The chain uses TRBV11-3 and TRBJ1-1, with D perhaps TRBD1 (5 bases). Germline CDR1 reads SGHNT; CDR2 reads YENEEA. Trimming removed 5 bases at V and 8 bases at J, with 15 bases between. The CDR3 spans 13 residues. This CDR3 is CASSRIFREEAFF. CDR3 in DNA: TGTGCCAGCAGCCGAATCTTCAGGGAAGAAGCTTTCTTT.

The V and J genes are TRBV7-9 and TRBJ1-2, with TRBD1 matching over 8 bases. With V trimmed by 3 bases and J by 6 bases, 3 bases remained unmatched. Germline lookup yields CDR1 SEHNR and CDR2 FQNEAQ (reference sequence). This CDR3 contains 13 residues. In DNA, the CDR3 is TGTGCCAGCAGCTTGGACAGGGTGAATGGCTACACCTTC. It codes for CASSLDRVNGYTF.

This clone appeared a single time. The gene calls are TRBV7-2 and TRBJ2-5; weak D call: TRBD1 (6 bases). Germline V gene sequence: CDR1 SGHTA, CDR2 FQGNSA. The V and J ends lost 7 bases and 2 bases respectively, with 14 bases between them. CDR3 size: 14 residues. CDR3: CASKLARGQETQYF. The CDR3 nucleotides read TGTGCCAGCAAGTTAGCTAGGGGGCAAGAGACCCAGTACTTC.

This clone was seen only once. The chain couples TRBV9 to TRBJ2-3; maybe TRBD1 (5 bases). The V and J ends lost 0 bases and 6 bases respectively, with 14 bases between them. Germline values: CDR1 SGDLS, CDR2 YYNGEE. The CDR3 loop spans 15 amino acids. CDR3: CASSVDGRVGDTQYF. The CDR3 DNA reads as TGTGCCAGCAGCGTAGATGGCAGGGTGGGGGATACGCAGTATTTT.

V is TRBV6-6 and J is TRBJ2-3; D unclear. Trimming took off 6 bases at V and 2 bases at J, with 15 bases between the two ends. There are 15 residues in the CDR3. Germline CDR1 MNHNY, CDR2 SVGAGI (reference sequence). The CDR3 nucleotides are TGTGCCAGCAGCACGGACCCTAAACTCACAGATACGCAGTATTTT. Its translation: CASSTDPKLTDTQYF.

The V call is TRBV19, the J call TRBJ2-5; no clear D. With 6 bases removed from V and 2 bases from J, the gap between germline ends came to 19 bases. Germline assignment: CDR1 LNHDA and CDR2 SQIVND (reference sequence). The CDR3 contains 16 residues. CDR3 coding DNA: TGTGCCAGTAGCAACCTACGGCCGGTCAGTCAAGAGACCCAGTACTTC. Its protein product is CASSNLRPVSQETQYF.

This clone was picked up a small number of times. The chain combines TRBV28 with TRBJ1-5, with D unclear. Trimming pared 3 bases from V and 7 bases from J, leaving 13 bases between. The CDR3 totals 14 residues. Germline lookup yields CDR1 MDHEN and CDR2 SYDVKM. This CDR3 is CASSLAEGYQPQHF. The DNA of the CDR3 is TGTGCCAGCAGTTTGGCGGAAGGGTACCAGCCCCAGCATTTT.

The J gene is TRBJ1-1, the V gene TRBV6-6; D is possibly TRBD1 (5 bases). Per germline, CDR1 MNHNY and CDR2 SVGAGI (reference sequence). The CDR3 spans 15 residues. V was pared by 2 bases and J by 1 base, with 11 bases between. CDR3 in amino acids: CASSYPRGGNTEAFF. The CDR3 bases are TGTGCCAGCAGTTACCCCCGGGGGGGGAACACTGAAGCTTTCTTT.

The V and J genes are TRBV28 and TRBJ1-5, with D possibly matching TRBD1 (5 bases). V dropped 7 bases and J dropped 6 bases, with 19 bases sitting between them. Per germline, CDR1 MDHEN and CDR2 SYDVKM. This CDR3 has 15 residues. The CDR3 bases are TGTGCCAGCATACTGGGGGGGGGAACTCGTCAGCCCCAGCATTTT. This codes for CASILGGGTRQPQHF.

The chain combines TRBV28 with TRBJ2-1; D is unresolved. V was cut by 5 bases and J by 7 bases, with 9 bases left in between. From germline, CDR1 is MDHEN and CDR2 SYDVKM. The CDR3 runs to 12 residues. The CDR3 bases are TGTGCCAGCAGTCCAGCTTGGAATGAGCAGTTCTTC. Translation: CASSPAWNEQFF.

The chain employs TRBV29-1 and TRBJ1-1; D uncertain. This CDR3 contains 10 residues. Germline V gene sequence: CDR1 SQVTM, CDR2 ANQGSEA. The V end was cut by 6 bases, the J end by 7 bases, with 9 bases between. The DNA for the CDR3 is TGCAGCGTGAAATCCGGTGAAGCTTTCTTT. This sequence encodes CSVKSGEAFF.

V and J are TRBV4-1 and TRBJ1-1, with a possible D match to TRBD1 (5 bases). Germline-derived CDR1 and CDR2 are MGHRA and YSYEKL. The V end lost 2 bases, the J end lost 7 bases, and 14 bases lay between the germline ends. There are 14 residues in the CDR3. This CDR3 reads CASSQTTEAVEAFF. The CDR3, as DNA: TGCGCCAGCAGCCAAACGACAGAGGCTGTTGAAGCTTTCTTT.

The chain links TRBV29-1 to TRBJ2-7; D may be TRBD2 (6 bases). The length of the CDR3 is 12 residues. V dropped 7 bases and J dropped 7 bases, with 17 bases sitting between them. CDR1 SQVTM and CDR2 ANQGSEA come from the germline V gene. The chain's CDR3 is CSASSGAREQYF. The CDR3 region has the DNA TGCAGCGCCTCTTCGGGAGCGAGGGAGCAGTACTTC.